This T cell receptor beta chain was sequenced in a study of CD8 T cells in ankylosing spondylitis. TCRdb called the 5' RACE reads again in MiXCR, with one record for every CDR3 protein. The sample has 150,000 to 200,000 distinct CDR3 sequences; around a tenth are singletons. V shed 4 bases and J 7 bases; nucleotides not matched to a gene: 7. Germline assignment: CDR1 LNHDA and CDR2 SQIVND (reference sequence). The CDR3 is 16 amino acids. The sequence was collected from a male donor with ankylosing spondylitis or in good health (not recorded which). Sequencing was done on a sample of blood, either unsorted or a sorted T cell fraction (not recorded which). The chain carries TRBV19 and TRBJ2-2; 12 positions match TRBD2. The CDR3 DNA follows: TGTGCCAGTAGTACCCTAGCGGGAGGGCCGAACGGGGAGCTGTTTTTT. As protein: CASSTLAGGPNGELFF.